The entry below describes one T cell receptor (beta chain). Its antigen is not identified. Sorting of unstimulated PBMCs yielded separate CD3+CD4+ and CD3+CD8+ fractions. These data originate in a study of T cell clones after liver transplantation. About the research overall: Until 12-24 months post-transplant, subjects got standard immunosuppression and no induction. Broader study findings: Circulating graft-donor-reactive CD4 TCRbeta sequences fell significantly post-transplant in 5 of 8 subjects.

TCRdb's table, derived via immunoSEQ multiplex PCR, lists solely in-frame clones and lacks some. This sample has approximately 51,000 clones, with about nine tenths found just once. The sequence derives from a human patient who received a liver transplant. Some T cells may trace back to the graft donor. The source was CD8+ T cells from blood, collected 12 months after liver transplant.

The CDR3 region has the DNA TGCGCCAGCAGCCAAGATCCGGCAGGGGTCATAGATACGCAGTATTTT. Translated: CASSQDPAGVIDTQYF. The genes are TRBV4-1 and TRBJ2-3; a weak D match, TRBD1 (6 bases). The CDR3 has 16 amino acids. Germline V gives CDR1 MGHRA, CDR2 YSYEKL. Trimming removed 0 bases at V and 5 bases at J, with 15 bases between.